This T cell receptor (beta chain) was found in a study of T cell changes during pregnancy in multiple sclerosis. Trimming cost V 0 bases and J 7 bases, with 19 bases left between them. The length of the CDR3 is 16 residues. The germline V gene encodes CDR1 LNHNV and CDR2 YYDKDF (reference sequence). This table comes from immunoSEQ multiplex PCR, and its TCRdb copy is limited to in-frame clones, with some not included. The repertoire holds around 75,000 clones, with 70% to 90% as singletons. The clonotype originates from a female donor in good health, enrolled as a control in a pregnancy study. The V call is TRBV15, the J call TRBJ2-7, with a weak D call TRBD2 (6 bases). This material consisted of peripheral blood, taken in the first trimester of pregnancy. CDR3 amino acids: CATSREGGGNFYEQYF. The DNA for the CDR3 is TGTGCCACCAGCAGAGAGGGTGGGGGGAATTTTTATGAGCAGTACTTC.